The 8 T cell receptor beta chains below come from one sample, sequenced in a study of blood T cell repertoires in COVID-19. Repertoires were generated with immunoSEQ multiplex PCR, while TCRdb's copy carries only in-frame clones and drops some. The sample has hundreds of thousands of clones; 70% to 90% are singletons. Sequenced sample: peripheral blood. These receptors were taken from a woman in her forties or fifties with COVID-19, enrolled during active disease.

The V call is TRBV5-4, the J call TRBJ2-7; 7 bases agree with TRBD1. J was trimmed by 2 bases and V by 4 bases; bases with no gene match: 9. Germline V gives CDR1 SGHNT, CDR2 YYREEE (reference sequence). The CDR3 covers 15 residues. The CDR3 sequence is CASSPRTGVPYEQYF. The CDR3 DNA follows: TGTGCCAGCAGCCCAAGAACAGGGGTACCCTACGAGCAGTACTTC.

V and J are TRBV5-4 and TRBJ2-5, with 13 bases aligning to TRBD2. There are 18 residues in the CDR3. CDR1 is SGHNT and CDR2 is YYREEE in the germline V gene (reference sequence). Losses at the gene ends were 3 bases for V and 5 bases for J; bases not matched to a gene: 13. CDR3 residues: CASSSTTTSGGAWETQYF. The CDR3 DNA follows: TGTGCCAGCAGCTCTACTACTACTAGCGGGGGGGCATGGGAGACCCAGTACTTC.

Remarks on this clone: The same CDR3 arises from other DNA sequences in this sample as well. V usage is TRBV5-6 and J usage is TRBJ2-1; 9 nucleotides match TRBD1. V lost 4 bases and J lost 7; bases outside the gene matches: 3. Germline V gene sequence: CDR1 SGHDT, CDR2 YYEEEE. The CDR3 has 13 residues. CDR3 loop: CASSLGTGNEQFF. CDR3 in DNA: TGTGCCAGCAGCCTGGGGACAGGGAATGAGCAGTTCTTC.

The rearrangement joins TRBV3-1 (or the pseudogene TRBV3-2) to TRBJ2-5; weak D call: TRBD2 (6 bases). The length of the CDR3 is 16 residues. Germline V gives CDR1 LGHDT, CDR2 YNNKEL (reference sequence). Trimming removed 4 bases at V and 4 bases at J, with 19 bases between. The CDR3 DNA reads as TGTGCCAGCAGCCTCGGGGGAGAGTGGCTTTTAGAGACCCAGTACTTC. Translating it yields CASSLGGEWLLETQYF.

The J gene is TRBJ1-1, the V gene TRBV18; the D gene is possibly TRBD1 (5 bases). The CDR3 contains 16 residues. Germline values: CDR1 KGHSH, CDR2 LQKENI. With 5 bases removed from V and 0 bases from J, the gap between germline ends came to 16 bases. The CDR3: CASSTTAPPLNTEAFF. Here the CDR3 DNA reads TGTGCCAGCTCAACGACAGCCCCACCTTTGAACACTGAAGCTTTCTTT.

The gene calls are TRBV2 and TRBJ2-7; 9 bases map to TRBD1. V gave up 0 bases and J gave up 7 bases; unmatched junction bases: 7. CDR1 is SNHLY, CDR2 FYNNEI, per germline. CDR3 length equals 15 residues. CDR3 coding DNA: TGTGCCAGCAGTGAAGCCGGACAGGGGCGATGGGAGCAGTACTTC. Encoded protein: CASSEAGQGRWEQYF.

The rearrangement links TRBV19 to TRBJ1-4; weak D call: TRBD1 (6 bases). In germline, CDR1 is LNHDA, CDR2 SQIVND (reference sequence). V lost 4 bases, J lost 2 bases, and 14 bases lay in between. This CDR3 region has 16 residues. The CDR3 spells CASSKNPGHTNEKLFF. The CDR3 coding sequence is TGTGCCAGTAGTAAAAATCCGGGACATACTAATGAAAAACTGTTTTTT.

This sequence joins TRBV4-1 and TRBJ1-2, with 9 bases identical to TRBD1. J gave up 2 bases and V 3 bases, and 4 bases lay outside the gene matches. The CDR3 is 15 amino acids. Germline CDR1 MGHRA, CDR2 YSYEKL. This CDR3 reads CASSHPTGGNYGYTF. The CDR3 DNA reads TGCGCCAGCAGCCACCCGACAGGGGGGAACTATGGCTACACCTTC.